One and the same sample provided the 8 T cell receptor beta chains below, sequenced in a study of Ad26.COV2.S vaccination and SARS-CoV-2 variants. Treatment meaning: roughly 19 received Ad26.COV2.S at low or high dose, single or two shots; roughly five received placebo; per-sample allocation not given. The samples date from day 63 after the first vaccine or placebo injection. The data were produced by immunoSEQ multiplex PCR, yet TCRdb's version contains in-frame clones alone and is incomplete. The sample includes about 350,000 clones, around 89% of them seen just once. Sample: peripheral blood, taken in a trial of Ad26.COV2.S vaccine versus placebo. These receptors came from a person aged 18-60 years who received the Ad26.COV2.S COVID-19 vaccine or a placebo.

This clone was seen a few times. CDR3 in amino acids: CASSIPTGYQPQHF. As DNA, the CDR3 is TGTGCCAGTAGTATCCCGACAGGGTATCAGCCCCAGCATTTT. V usage is TRBV19 and J usage is TRBJ1-5, with 7 bases lining up with TRBD1. This CDR3 has 14 amino acids. Germline CDR1 reads LNHDA; CDR2 reads SQIVND (reference sequence). V lost 3 bases and J lost 5; bases outside the gene matches: 4.

The chain employs TRBV4-1 and TRBJ2-7; TRBD2 matches at 12 bases. The CDR3 is made up of 18 amino acids. From germline, CDR1 is MGHRA and CDR2 YSYEKL. The junction had 12 bases not matched to a gene; V was cut back by 4 bases and J by 2 bases. The CDR3 loop reads CASSPLLAGGARTYEQYF. CDR3 coding DNA: TGCGCCAGCAGCCCCCTTCTAGCGGGAGGGGCTCGCACCTACGAGCAGTACTTC.

The chain recombines TRBV7-2 with TRBJ2-2, with 15 bases matching TRBD2. The trim removed 5 bases at V and 4 bases at J, leaving 5 bases unmatched. The CDR3 runs to 17 residues. Germline V gives CDR1 SGHTA, CDR2 FQGNSA. This chain's CDR3 is CASSAPGLAGGTGELFF. CDR3 nucleotides: TGTGCCAGCAGCGCACCGGGACTAGCGGGGGGCACCGGGGAGCTGTTTTTT.

This sequence joins TRBV15 and TRBJ2-1; no reliable D call. Germline V CDR1 and CDR2: LNHNV, YYDKDF (reference sequence). The CDR3 totals 16 residues. Trimming took 2 bases from V and 3 from J, leaving 14 bases between them. This CDR3 is CATSRSGRIFYNEQFF. The CDR3 DNA follows: TGTGCCACCAGCAGATCCGGACGGATTTTCTACAATGAGCAGTTCTTC. Variable domain in full (rest from reference TRBV15 and TRBJ2-1): DAMVIQNPRYQVTQFGKPVTLSCSQTLNHNVMYWYQQKSSQAPKLLFHYYDKDFNNEADTPDNFQSRRPNTSFCFLDIRSPGLGDTAMYLCATSRSGRIFYNEQFFGPGTRLTVL.

V usage is TRBV4-1 and J usage is TRBJ1-1, with 9 nucleotides matching TRBD1. Germline V gene lookup returns CDR1 MGHRA and CDR2 YSYEKL. The CDR3 is made up of 17 amino acids. V shed 1 base and J 4 bases; nucleotides not matched to a gene: 10. The DNA for the CDR3 is TGCGCCAGCAGCCAAGCGTTACGACAGGGGGAGGGCACTGAAGCTTTCTTT. It yields the protein CASSQALRQGEGTEAFF.

The chain couples TRBV28 to TRBJ1-5; TRBD1 matches at 8 bases. Germline-derived CDR1 and CDR2 are MDHEN and SYDVKM. This CDR3 has 14 residues. This chain's CDR3 is CASEMGQENQPQHF. The DNA of the CDR3 is TGTGCAAGCGAGATGGGACAGGAAAATCAGCCCCAGCATTTT.

V gene TRBV5-1 combines with J gene TRBJ2-7; the D call may be TRBD1 or TRBD2 (5 bases each). CDR1 is SGHRS, CDR2 YFSETQ, per germline. Trimming left V 0 bases short and J 2 bases short, with 15 bases between. This CDR3 region has 16 residues. CDR3 region: CASSLGGTEKAYEQYF. The CDR3 DNA reads as TGCGCCAGCAGCTTGGGTGGGACGGAGAAAGCCTACGAGCAGTACTTC. Combining the CDR3 with reference TRBV5-1 and TRBJ2-7 gives the whole variable domain KAGVTQTPRYLIKTRGQQVTLSCSPISGHRSVSWYQQTPGQGLQFLFEYFSETQRNKGNFPGRFSGRQFSNSRSEMNVSTLELGDSALYLCASSLGGTEKAYEQYFGPGTRLTVT.

The chain recombines TRBV19 with TRBJ2-3, with no clear D. Germline V lookup: CDR1 LNHDA, CDR2 SQIVND (reference sequence). Trimming removed 3 bases from V and 5 bases from J, with 9 bases in between. The CDR3 is 13 residues long. In nucleotides, the CDR3 is TGTGCCAGTAGTATGACTCAAAGAGATACGCAGTATTTT. This encodes CASSMTQRDTQYF.